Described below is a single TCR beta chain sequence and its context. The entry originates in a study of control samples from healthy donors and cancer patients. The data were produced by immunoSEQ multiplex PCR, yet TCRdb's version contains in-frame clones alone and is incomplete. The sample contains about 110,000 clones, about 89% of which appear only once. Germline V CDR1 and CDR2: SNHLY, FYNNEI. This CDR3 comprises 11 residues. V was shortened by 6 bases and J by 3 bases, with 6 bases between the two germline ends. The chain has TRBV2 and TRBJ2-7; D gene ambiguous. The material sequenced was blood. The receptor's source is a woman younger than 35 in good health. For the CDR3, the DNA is TGTGCCAGCAGACAAAGCTACGAGCAGTACTTC. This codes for CASRQSYEQYF.